This T cell receptor beta chain was observed in a study of vaccination and CD4 T cells after COVID-19. CDR3 size: 16 residues. J was trimmed by 4 bases and V by 3 bases; bases with no gene match: 10. Germline lookup yields CDR1 LGHNA and CDR2 YNFKEQ. Treatment noted: approximately 10-day PBMC culture with coronavirus spike peptide pools or control peptides (ViraFEST assay). As concerns this clonotype: Its antigen remains unidentified.

Researchers used the Oncomine TCR Beta short-read assay to sequence DNA from cultured CD4+ T cells. TCRdb independently ran MiXCR on the PCR reads; one entry per CDR3 protein. The data show about 16,000 distinct CDR3 sequences, with 44% seen just once and approximately 7.4% held by the top ten. The material sequenced was CD4+ T cells from blood, cultured in vitro, taken after SARS-CoV-2 vaccination. The receptor's source is a human donor who had recovered from COVID-19. The genes are TRBV4-2 and TRBJ2-7; 9 bases are a match to TRBD1. The CDR3 coding sequence is TGTGCCAGCAGCCACGGACCGGGACAGGGTCGGTACGAGCAGTACTTC. This translates into CASSHGPGQGRYEQYF.